This T cell receptor (beta chain) came from a study of shared clonotypes between healthy human individuals. Study in general: Those who served as donors were two women and three men between the ages of 18 and 49.

The naive CD8 population came from CD45RO-negative cells selected for CCR7, without terminally differentiated effector memory CD45RA+ cells. The donor cohort consisted entirely of Caucasian adults residing in Nashville, Tennessee. The CDR3 consists of 16 residues. Trimming cost V 3 bases and J 1 base, with 14 bases left between them. CDR1 and CDR2 from the germline V gene are SGHDT and YYEEEE. Sequencing used immunoSEQ multiplex PCR; TCRdb keeps in-frame clones, though not all of them. This repertoire shows hundreds of thousands of clones, around 96% found once; its top ten account for around 0.1%. This receptor was identified in a woman in her twenties or thirties in good health. The sequencing sample was made of naive CD8+ T cells sorted from blood. The V gene is TRBV5-6, the J gene TRBJ2-1, with D maybe TRBD1 (6 bases). The CDR3 nucleotides read TGTGCCAGCAGCTCGGACAGAACCTGGTCCTACAATGAGCAGTTCTTC. Encoded protein: CASSSDRTWSYNEQFF.